Included here is one T cell receptor (beta chain) sequence, with context. The method was immunoSEQ multiplex PCR; TCRdb's version includes in-frame clones alone and lacks a portion of them. Here the sample spans about 180,000 clones, about 81% being singletons. Per the germline V gene, CDR1 is MNHEY and CDR2 is SMNVEV (reference sequence). V dropped 3 bases and J dropped 0 bases, with 9 bases sitting between them. The CDR3 sequence is 15 residues long. The sample belongs to a study of blood T cell repertoires in COVID-19. Patients at the Seattle site were enrolled during active infection and followed longitudinally.

This chain uses TRBV27 with TRBJ2-1; possibly TRBD1 for D (5 bases). The receptor comes from a woman older than 75 with COVID-19, enrolled during active disease. The source material was peripheral blood. The CDR3 region is CASSFRTSSYNEQFF. The CDR3 DNA reads as TGTGCCAGCAGTTTCCGGACAAGCTCCTACAATGAGCAGTTCTTC.